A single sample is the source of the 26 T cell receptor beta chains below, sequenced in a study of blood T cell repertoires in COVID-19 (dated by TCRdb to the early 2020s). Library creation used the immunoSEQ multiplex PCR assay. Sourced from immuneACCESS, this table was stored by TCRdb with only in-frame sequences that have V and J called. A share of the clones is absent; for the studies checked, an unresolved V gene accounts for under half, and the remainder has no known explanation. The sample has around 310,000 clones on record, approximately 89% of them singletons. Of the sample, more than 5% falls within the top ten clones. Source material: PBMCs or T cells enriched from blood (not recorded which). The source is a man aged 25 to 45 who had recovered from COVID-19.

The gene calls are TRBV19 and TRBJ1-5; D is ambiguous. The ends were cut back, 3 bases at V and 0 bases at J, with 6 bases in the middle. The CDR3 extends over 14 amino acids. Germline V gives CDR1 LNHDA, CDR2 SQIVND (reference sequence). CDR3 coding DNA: TGTGCCAGTAGTATGAGGTTTAGCAATCAGCCCCAGCATTTT. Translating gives CASSMRFSNQPQHF. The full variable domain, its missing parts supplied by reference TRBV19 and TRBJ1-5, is DGGITQSPKYLFRKEGQNVTLSCEQNLNHDAMYWYRQDPGQGLRLIYYSQIVNDFQKGDIAEGYSVSREKKESFPLTVTSAQKNPTAFYLCASSMRFSNQPQHFGDGTRLSIL.

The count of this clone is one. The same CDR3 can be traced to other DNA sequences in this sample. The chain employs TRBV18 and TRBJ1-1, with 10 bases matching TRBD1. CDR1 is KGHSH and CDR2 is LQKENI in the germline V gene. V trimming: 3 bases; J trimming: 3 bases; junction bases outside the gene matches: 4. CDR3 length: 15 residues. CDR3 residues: CASSPRTGGDTEAFF. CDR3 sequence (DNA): TGTGCCAGCTCACCGCGGACAGGGGGGGACACTGAAGCTTTCTTT.

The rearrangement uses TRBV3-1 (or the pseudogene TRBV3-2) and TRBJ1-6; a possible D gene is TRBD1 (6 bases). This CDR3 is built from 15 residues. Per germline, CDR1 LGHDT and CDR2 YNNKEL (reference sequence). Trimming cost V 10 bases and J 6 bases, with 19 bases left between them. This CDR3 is CATKLRDTINSPLHF. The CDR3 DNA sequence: TGTGCCACCAAGTTGAGGGACACGATTAATTCACCCCTCCACTTT.

CDR3 loop: CASVTTGSSGYEQYF. The CDR3 nucleotides read TGTGCCAGCGTCACGACAGGCTCCTCGGGCTACGAGCAGTACTTC. The genes are TRBV6-5 and TRBJ2-7; D might be TRBD1 (6 bases). Germline CDR1 reads MNHEY; CDR2 reads SVGAGI. The ends were cut back, 8 bases at V and 3 bases at J, with 20 bases in the middle. The CDR3 extends over 15 amino acids.

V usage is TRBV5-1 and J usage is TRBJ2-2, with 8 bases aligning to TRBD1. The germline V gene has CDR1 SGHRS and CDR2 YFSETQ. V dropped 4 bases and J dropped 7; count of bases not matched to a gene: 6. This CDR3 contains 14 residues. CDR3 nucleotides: TGCGCCAGCAGCGGACAGGGATGGGGCGGGGAGCTGTTTTTT. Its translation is CASSGQGWGGELFF.

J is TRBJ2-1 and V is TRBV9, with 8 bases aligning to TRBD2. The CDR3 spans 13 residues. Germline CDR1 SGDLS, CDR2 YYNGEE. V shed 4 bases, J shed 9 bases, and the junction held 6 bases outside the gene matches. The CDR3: CASSPRLASEQFF. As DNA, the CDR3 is TGTGCCAGCAGCCCCAGACTAGCGAGTGAGCAGTTCTTC.

CDR3 coding DNA: TGTGCCTGGAGCCAGGTTTCCTACGAGCAGTACTTC. It yields the protein CAWSQVSYEQYF. This rearrangement joins TRBV30 to TRBJ2-7; D not resolved. The V end was cut by 3 bases, the J end by 1 base, with 7 bases between. Per the germline V gene, CDR1 is GTSNPN and CDR2 is SVGIG (reference sequence). This CDR3 is built from 12 residues.

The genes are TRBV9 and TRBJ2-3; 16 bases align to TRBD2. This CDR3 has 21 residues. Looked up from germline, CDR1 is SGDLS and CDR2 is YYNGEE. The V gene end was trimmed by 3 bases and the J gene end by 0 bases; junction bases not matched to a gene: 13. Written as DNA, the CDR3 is TGTGCCAGCAGCGACCCTCCGGGACTAGCGGGGGGGACGAGAAGCACAGATACGCAGTATTTT. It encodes CASSDPPGLAGGTRSTDTQYF.

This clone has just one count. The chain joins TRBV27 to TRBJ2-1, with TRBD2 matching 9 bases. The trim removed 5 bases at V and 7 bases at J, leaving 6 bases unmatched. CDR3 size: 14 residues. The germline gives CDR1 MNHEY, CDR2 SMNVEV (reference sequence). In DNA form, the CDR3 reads TGTGCCAGCAGTGAGCGGGGGGCCCAGAATGAGCAGTTCTTC. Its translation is CASSERGAQNEQFF.

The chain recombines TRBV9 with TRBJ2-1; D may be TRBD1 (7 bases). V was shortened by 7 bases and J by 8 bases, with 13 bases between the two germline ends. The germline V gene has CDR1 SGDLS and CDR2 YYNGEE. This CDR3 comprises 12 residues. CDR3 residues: CASSIRGDEQFF. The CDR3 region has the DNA TGTGCCAGCTCAATCAGGGGGGATGAGCAGTTCTTC.

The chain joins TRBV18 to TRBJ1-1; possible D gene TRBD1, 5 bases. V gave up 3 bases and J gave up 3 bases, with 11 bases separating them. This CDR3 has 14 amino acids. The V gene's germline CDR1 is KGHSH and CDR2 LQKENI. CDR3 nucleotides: TGTGCCAGCTCACCTCAGGGAACCTACACTGAAGCTTTCTTT. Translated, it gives CASSPQGTYTEAFF.

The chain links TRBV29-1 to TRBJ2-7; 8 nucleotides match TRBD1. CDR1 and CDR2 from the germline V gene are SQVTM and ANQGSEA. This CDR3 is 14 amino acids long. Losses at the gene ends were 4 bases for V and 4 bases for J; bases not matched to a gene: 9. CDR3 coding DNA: TGCAGCGTTGGGTCCGACGACAGGGGTTACGAGCAGTACTTC. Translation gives CSVGSDDRGYEQYF.

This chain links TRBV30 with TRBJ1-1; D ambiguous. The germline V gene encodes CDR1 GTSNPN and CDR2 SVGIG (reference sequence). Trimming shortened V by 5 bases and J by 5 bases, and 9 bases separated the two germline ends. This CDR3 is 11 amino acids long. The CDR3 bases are TGTGCCTGGGGGCGTCGGACTGAAGCTTTCTTT. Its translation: CAWGRRTEAFF. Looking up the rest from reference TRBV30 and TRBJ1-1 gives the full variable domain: SQTIHQWPATLVQPVGSPLSLECTVEGTSNPNLYWYRQAAGRGLQLLFYSVGIGQISSEVPQNLSASRPQDRQFILSSKKLLLSDSGFYLCAWGRRTEAFFGQGTRLTVV.

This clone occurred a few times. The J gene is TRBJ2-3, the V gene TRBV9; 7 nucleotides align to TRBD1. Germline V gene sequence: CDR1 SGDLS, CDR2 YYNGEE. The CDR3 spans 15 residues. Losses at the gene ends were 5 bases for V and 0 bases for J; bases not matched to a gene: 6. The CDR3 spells CASRTQGLSTDTQYF. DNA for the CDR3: TGTGCCAGCAGAACACAGGGGCTGAGCACAGATACGCAGTATTTT.

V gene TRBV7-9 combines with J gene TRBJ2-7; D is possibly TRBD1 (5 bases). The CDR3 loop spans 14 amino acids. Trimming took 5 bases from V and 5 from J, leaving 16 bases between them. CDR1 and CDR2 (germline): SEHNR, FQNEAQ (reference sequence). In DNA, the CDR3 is TGTGCCAGCAGCCCCACCAGGGAAGGCCACGAGCAGTACTTC. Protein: CASSPTREGHEQYF.

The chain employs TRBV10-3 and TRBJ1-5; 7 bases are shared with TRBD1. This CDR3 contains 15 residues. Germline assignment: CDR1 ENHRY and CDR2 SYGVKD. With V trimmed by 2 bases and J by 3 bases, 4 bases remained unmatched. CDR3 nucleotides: TGTGCCATCAGTGAGGGGACAGTGGACAATCAGCCCCAGCATTTT. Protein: CAISEGTVDNQPQHF.

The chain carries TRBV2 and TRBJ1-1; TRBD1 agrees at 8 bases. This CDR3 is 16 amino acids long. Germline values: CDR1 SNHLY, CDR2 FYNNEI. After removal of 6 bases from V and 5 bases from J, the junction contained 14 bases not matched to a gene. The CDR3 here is CASSPSPTGVATEAFF. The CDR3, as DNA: TGTGCCAGCAGCCCCTCTCCGACAGGGGTTGCAACTGAAGCTTTCTTT.

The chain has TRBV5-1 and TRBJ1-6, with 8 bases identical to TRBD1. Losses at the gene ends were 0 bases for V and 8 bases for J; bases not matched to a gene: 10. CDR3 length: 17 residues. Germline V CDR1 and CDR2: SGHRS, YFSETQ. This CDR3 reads CASSLVPRTGSDSPLHF. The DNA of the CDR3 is TGCGCCAGCAGCTTGGTCCCTCGGACAGGGTCGGATTCACCCCTCCACTTT.

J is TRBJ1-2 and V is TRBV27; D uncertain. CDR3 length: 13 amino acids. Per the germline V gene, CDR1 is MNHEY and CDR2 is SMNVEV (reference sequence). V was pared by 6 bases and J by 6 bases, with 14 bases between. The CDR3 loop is CASRPTPLDGYTF. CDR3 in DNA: TGTGCCAGCAGGCCTACTCCACTGGATGGCTACACCTTC.

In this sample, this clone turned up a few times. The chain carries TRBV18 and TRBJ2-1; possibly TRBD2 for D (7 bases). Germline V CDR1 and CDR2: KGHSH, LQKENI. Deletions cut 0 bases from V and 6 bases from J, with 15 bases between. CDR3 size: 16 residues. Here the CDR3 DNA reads TGTGCCAGCTCACCACCGATAAGGGGGGGGAGCAATGAGCAGTTCTTC. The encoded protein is CASSPPIRGGSNEQFF.

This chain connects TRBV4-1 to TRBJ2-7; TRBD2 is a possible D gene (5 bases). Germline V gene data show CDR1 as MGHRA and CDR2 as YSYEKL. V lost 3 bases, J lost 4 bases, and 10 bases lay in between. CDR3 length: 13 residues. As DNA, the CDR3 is TGCGCCAGCAGCCAGAGCTCGGGGTACGAGCAGTACTTC. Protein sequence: CASSQSSGYEQYF.

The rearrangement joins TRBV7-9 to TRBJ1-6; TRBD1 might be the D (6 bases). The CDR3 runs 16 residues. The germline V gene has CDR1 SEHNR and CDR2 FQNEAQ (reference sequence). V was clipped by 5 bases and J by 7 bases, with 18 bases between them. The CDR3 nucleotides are TGTGCCAGCAGCACCTTGGGGGGGGGCTTCAATTCACCCCTCCACTTT. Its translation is CASSTLGGGFNSPLHF.

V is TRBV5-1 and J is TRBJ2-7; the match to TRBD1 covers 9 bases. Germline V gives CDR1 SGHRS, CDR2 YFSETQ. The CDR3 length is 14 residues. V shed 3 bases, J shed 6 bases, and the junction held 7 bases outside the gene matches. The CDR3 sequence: CASSSTTGGGEQYF. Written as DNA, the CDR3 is TGCGCCAGCAGCTCCACGACAGGGGGGGGCGAGCAGTACTTC.

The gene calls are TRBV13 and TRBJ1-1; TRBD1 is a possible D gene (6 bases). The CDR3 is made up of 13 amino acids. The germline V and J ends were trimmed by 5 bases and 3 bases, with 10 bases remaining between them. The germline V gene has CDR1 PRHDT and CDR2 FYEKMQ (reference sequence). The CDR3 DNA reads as TGTGCCAGCAGCCTACCAGGGGACACTGAAGCTTTCTTT. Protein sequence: CASSLPGDTEAFF.

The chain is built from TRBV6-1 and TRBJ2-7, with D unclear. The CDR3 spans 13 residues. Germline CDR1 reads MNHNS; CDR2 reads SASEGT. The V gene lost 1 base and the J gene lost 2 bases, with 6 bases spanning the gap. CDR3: CASSEERTYEQYF. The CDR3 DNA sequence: TGTGCCAGCAGTGAAGAGCGAACCTACGAGCAGTACTTC.

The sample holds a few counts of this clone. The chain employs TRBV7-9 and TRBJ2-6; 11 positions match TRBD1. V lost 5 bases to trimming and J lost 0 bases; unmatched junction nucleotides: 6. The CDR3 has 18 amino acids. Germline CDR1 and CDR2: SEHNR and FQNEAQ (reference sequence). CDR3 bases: TGTGCCAGCAGCCCCGGACAGGGGGCTTACTCTGGGGCCAACGTCCTGACTTTC. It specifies CASSPGQGAYSGANVLTF. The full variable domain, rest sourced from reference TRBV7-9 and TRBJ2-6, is DTGVSQNPRHKITKRGQNVTFRCDPISEHNRLYWYRQTLGQGPEFLTYFQNEAQLEKSRLLSDRFSAERPKGSFSTLEIQRTEQGDSAMYLCASSPGQGAYSGANVLTFGAGSRLTVL.